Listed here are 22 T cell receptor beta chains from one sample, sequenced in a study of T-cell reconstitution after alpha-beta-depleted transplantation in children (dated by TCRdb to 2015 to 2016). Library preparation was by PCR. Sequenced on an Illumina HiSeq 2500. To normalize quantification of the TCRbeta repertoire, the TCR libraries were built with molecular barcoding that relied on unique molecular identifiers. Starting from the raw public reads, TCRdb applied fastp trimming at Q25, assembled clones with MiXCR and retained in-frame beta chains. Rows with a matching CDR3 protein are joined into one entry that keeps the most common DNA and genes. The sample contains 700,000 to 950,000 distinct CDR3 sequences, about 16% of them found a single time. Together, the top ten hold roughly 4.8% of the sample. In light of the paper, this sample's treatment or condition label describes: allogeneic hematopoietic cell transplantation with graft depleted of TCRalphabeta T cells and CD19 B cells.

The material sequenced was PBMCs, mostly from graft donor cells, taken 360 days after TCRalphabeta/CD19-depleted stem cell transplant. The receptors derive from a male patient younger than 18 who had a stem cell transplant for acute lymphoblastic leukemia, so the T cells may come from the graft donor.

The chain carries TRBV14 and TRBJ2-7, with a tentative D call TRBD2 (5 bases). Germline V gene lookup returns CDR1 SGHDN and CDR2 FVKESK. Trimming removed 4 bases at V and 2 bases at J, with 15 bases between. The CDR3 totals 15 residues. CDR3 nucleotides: TGTGCCAGCAGCCCGGGGTTGTATTATCCCTACGAGCAGTACTTC. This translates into CASSPGLYYPYEQYF.

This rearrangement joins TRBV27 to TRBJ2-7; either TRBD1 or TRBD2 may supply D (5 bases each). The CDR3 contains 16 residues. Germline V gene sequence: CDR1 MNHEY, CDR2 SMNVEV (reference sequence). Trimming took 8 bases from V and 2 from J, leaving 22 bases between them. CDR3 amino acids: CASSNQGPYGTYEQYF. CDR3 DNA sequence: TGTGCCAGCTCCAACCAGGGTCCCTACGGGACCTACGAGCAGTACTTC.

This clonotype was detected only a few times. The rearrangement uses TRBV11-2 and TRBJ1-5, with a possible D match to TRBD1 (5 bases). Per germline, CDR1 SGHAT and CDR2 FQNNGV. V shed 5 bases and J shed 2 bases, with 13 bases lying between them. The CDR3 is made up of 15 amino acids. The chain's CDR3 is CASSPGGVGNQPQHF. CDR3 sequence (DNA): TGTGCCAGCAGCCCCGGAGGGGTTGGCAATCAGCCCCAGCATTTT.

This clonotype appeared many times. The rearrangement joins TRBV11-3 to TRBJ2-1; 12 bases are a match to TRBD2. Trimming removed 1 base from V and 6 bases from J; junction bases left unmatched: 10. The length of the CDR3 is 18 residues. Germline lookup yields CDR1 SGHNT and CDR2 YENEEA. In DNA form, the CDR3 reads TGTGCCAGCAGCTTAGTCCTAGCGGGAGGGCCGGTAGGCAATGAGCAGTTCTTC. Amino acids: CASSLVLAGGPVGNEQFF.

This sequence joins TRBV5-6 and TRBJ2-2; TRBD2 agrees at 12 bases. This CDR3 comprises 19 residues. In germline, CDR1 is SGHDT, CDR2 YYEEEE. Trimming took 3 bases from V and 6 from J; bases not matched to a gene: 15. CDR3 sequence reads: CASSYDPGTSGFPAGELFF. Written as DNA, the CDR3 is TGTGCCAGCAGCTACGACCCGGGGACTAGCGGGTTTCCTGCCGGGGAGCTGTTTTTT.

The CDR3 region has the DNA TGTGCCAGCAGCCAAGATCTCGGGGTGGGGGTTTGGAATGAGCAGTTCTTC. It specifies CASSQDLGVGVWNEQFF. The rearrangement uses TRBV14 and TRBJ2-1; D assignment may be TRBD1 or TRBD2 (5 bases each). With 0 bases removed from V and 7 bases from J, the gap between germline ends came to 19 bases. Germline V gene data show CDR1 as SGHDN and CDR2 as FVKESK. The CDR3 is 17 amino acids.

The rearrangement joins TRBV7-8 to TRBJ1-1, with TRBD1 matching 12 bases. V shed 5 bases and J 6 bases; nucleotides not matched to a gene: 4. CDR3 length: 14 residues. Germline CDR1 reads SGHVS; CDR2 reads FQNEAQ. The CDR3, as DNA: TGTGCCAGCAGCCTAAGGGACAGGGGGCCTGAAGCTTTCTTT. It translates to CASSLRDRGPEAFF.

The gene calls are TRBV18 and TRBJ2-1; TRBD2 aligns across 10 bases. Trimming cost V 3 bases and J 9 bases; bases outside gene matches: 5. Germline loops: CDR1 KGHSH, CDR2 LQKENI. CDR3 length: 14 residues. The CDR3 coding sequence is TGTGCCAGCTCACCCGCTAGCGGGAGCGGTGAGCAGTTCTTC. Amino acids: CASSPASGSGEQFF.

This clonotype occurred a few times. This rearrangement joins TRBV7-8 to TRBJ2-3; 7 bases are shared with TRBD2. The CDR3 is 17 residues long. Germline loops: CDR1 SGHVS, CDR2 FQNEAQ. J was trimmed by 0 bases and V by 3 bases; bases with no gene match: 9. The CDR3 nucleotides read TGTGCCAGCAGCTTTATCGGCGCGGGAGTAAGCACAGATACGCAGTATTTT. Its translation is CASSFIGAGVSTDTQYF.

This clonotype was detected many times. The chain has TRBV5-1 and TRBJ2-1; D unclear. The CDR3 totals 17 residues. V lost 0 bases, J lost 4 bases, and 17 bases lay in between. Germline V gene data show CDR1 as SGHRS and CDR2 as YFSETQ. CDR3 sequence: CASSLAQTNSRYNEQFF. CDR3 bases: TGCGCCAGCAGCTTGGCTCAGACGAACTCCAGGTACAATGAGCAGTTCTTC.

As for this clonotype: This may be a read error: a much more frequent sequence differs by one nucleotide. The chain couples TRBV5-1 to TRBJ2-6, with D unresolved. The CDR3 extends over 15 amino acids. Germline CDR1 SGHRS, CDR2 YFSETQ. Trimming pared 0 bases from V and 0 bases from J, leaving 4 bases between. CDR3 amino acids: CASSLVYSGANVLTF. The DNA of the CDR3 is TGCGCCAGCAGCTTGGTTTACTCTGGGGCCAACGTCCTGACTTTC.

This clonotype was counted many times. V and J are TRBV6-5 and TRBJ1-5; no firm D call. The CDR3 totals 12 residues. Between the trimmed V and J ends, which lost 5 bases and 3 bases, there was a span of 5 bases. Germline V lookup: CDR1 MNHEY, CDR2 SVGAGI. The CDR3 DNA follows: TGTGCCAGCAGTCAGCTCAATCAGCCCCAGCATTTT. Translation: CASSQLNQPQHF.

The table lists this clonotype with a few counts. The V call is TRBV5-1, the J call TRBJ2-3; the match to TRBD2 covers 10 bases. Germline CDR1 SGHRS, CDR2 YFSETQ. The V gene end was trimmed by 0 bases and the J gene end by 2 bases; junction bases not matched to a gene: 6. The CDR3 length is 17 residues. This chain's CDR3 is CASSLEVAGGPTDTQYF. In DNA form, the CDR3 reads TGCGCCAGCAGCTTGGAAGTAGCGGGAGGCCCCACAGATACGCAGTATTTT. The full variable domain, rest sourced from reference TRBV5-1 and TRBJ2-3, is KAGVTQTPRYLIKTRGQQVTLSCSPISGHRSVSWYQQTPGQGLQFLFEYFSETQRNKGNFPGRFSGRQFSNSRSEMNVSTLELGDSALYLCASSLEVAGGPTDTQYFGPGTRLTVL.

CDR3 nucleotide sequence: TGCGCCAGCAGCTTGGAAGGGACAGCGAACAACTATGGCTACACCTTC. This translates into CASSLEGTANNYGYTF. The chain recombines TRBV5-1 with TRBJ1-2; 7 positions match TRBD1. The ends lost 0 bases at V and 2 bases at J; junction bases unmatched: 7. CDR3 length equals 16 residues. Germline V gene data show CDR1 as SGHRS and CDR2 as YFSETQ.

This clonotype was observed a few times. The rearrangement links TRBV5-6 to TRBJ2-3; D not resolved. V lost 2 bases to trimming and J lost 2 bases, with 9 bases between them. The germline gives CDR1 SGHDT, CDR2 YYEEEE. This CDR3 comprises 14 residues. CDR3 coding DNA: TGTGCCAGCAGCTTTCTAGTTTACACAGATACGCAGTATTTT. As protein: CASSFLVYTDTQYF. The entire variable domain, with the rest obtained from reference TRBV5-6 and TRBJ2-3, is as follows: DAGVTQSPTHLIKTRGQQVTLRCSPKSGHDTVSWYQQALGQGPQFIFQYYEEEERQRGNFPDRFSGHQFPNYSSELNVNALLLGDSALYLCASSFLVYTDTQYFGPGTRLTVL.

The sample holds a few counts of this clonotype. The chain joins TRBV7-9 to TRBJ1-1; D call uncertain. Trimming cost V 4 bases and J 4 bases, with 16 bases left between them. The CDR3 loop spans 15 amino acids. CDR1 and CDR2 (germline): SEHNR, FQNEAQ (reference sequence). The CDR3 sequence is CASSSLRVLGTEAFF. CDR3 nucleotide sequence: TGTGCCAGCAGCTCCCTTCGGGTTCTAGGCACTGAAGCTTTCTTT. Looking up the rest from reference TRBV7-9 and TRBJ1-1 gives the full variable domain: DTGVSQNPRHKITKRGQNVTFRCDPISEHNRLYWYRQTLGQGPEFLTYFQNEAQLEKSRLLSDRFSAERPKGSFSTLEIQRTEQGDSAMYLCASSSLRVLGTEAFFGQGTRLTVV.

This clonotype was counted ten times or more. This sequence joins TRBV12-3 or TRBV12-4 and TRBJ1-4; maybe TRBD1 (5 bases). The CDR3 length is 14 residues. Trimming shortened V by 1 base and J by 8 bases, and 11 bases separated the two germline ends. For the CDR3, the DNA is TGTGCCAGCAGTTTAGTGGCAGGGAGGGAAAAACTGTTTTTT. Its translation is CASSLVAGREKLFF.

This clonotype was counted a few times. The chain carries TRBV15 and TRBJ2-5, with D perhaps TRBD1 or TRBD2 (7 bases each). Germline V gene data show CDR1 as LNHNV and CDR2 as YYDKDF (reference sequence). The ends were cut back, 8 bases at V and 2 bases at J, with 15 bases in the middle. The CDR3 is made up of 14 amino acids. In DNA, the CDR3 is TGTGCCACCGACGGGGGGACAGCACAAGAGACCCAGTACTTC. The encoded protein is CATDGGTAQETQYF.

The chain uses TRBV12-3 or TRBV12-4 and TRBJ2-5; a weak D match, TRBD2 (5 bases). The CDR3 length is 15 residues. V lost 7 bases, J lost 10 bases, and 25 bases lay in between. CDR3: CASTFLGLSFGNQYF. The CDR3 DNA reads TGTGCCAGCACCTTTCTGGGCCTGAGTTTCGGGAACCAGTACTTC.

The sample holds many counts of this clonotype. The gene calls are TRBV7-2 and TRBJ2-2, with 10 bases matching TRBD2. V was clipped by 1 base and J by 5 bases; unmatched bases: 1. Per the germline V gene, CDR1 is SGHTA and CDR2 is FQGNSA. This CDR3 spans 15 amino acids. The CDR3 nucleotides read TGTGCCAGCAGCTTAGTGACTAGCGGGACCGGGGAGCTGTTTTTT. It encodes CASSLVTSGTGELFF.

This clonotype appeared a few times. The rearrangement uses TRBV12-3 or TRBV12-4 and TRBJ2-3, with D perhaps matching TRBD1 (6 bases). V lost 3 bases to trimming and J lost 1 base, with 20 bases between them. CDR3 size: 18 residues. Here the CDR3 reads CASSLVAGANTRTDTQYF. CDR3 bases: TGTGCCAGCAGTTTGGTTGCAGGGGCCAATACGCGCACAGATACGCAGTATTTT.

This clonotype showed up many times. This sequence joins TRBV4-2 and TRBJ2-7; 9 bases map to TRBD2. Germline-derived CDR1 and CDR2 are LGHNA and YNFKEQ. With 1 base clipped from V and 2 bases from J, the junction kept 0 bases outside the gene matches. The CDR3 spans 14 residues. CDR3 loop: CASSQGGRAYEQYF. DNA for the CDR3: TGTGCCAGCAGCCAAGGCGGGAGGGCCTACGAGCAGTACTTC.